One T cell receptor (beta chain) is described in this entry. In the authors' workflow: Reference gene primers were amplified, and this amplification served to estimate nucleated cell counts. Clones were read by immunoSEQ multiplex PCR, and TCRdb kept only the in-frame ones, dropping some. V and J calls and clone size are those listed in that table; D and trimming were worked out from the DNA. The sample lists approximately 250,000 clones; more than 75% were seen once. The data belong to a study of blood T cell repertoires in COVID-19. About the research overall: Spain, Italy and the United States supplied samples that represented acute and convalescent COVID-19. Sources were T cells, B-cell-depleted T cells, or PBMCs; the material itself was cDNA or gDNA.

The germline gives CDR1 SNHLY, CDR2 FYNNEI. The ends lost 7 bases at V and 9 bases at J; junction bases unmatched: 12. This CDR3 is built from 15 residues. Sequencing input: peripheral blood. The TCR originated in a man aged 35-49 years with acute or convalescent COVID-19. The rearrangement uses TRBV2 and TRBJ2-1; TRBD2 aligns across 10 bases. The DNA of the CDR3 is TGTGCCAGCAAGCTAGCGGGGGCCGGCGCAGGTGAGCAGTTCTTC. This gives the protein CASKLAGAGAGEQFF.